The clone carrying this T cell receptor (beta chain) was detected a few times. Antigen: not known. Sequencing libraries for TCR beta were prepared with iRepertoire HTBI primers and Arm-PCR of CDR3 regions. TCRdb passed the multiplex PCR reads through MiXCR, listing each CDR3 protein once. This repertoire shows hundreds of thousands of distinct CDR3 sequences, roughly 21% found once; its top ten account for approximately 15%. V lost 7 bases and J 6 bases, leaving 10 bases between the germline ends. Germline V gene sequence: CDR1 SGHTA, CDR2 FQGNSA. The CDR3 has 13 residues. This specimen belongs to a study of regulatory T cells in long-lasting Graves disease. Study-wide context: The study counted Graves' disease as persistent given over 5 years of antithyroid drugs and positive TSH receptor antibodies. Study-level results: When disease was persistent, TRBV28, TRBJ1-2 and TRBJ2-5 were the favored segments. No thyroid tissue was studied; the work used peripheral blood only. In persistent patients, shared public clonotypes (about 2,800) outnumbered those in new patients (around 1,000).

The time point was: persistent/refractory GD, antithyroid drugs over 5 years with positive TRAb. Researchers made the TCR library from RNA that was extracted from PBMCs. This sample comprised peripheral blood mononuclear cells (PBMCs), obtained when the disease was refractory, from a patient treated with antithyroid drugs. This receptor was identified in a female donor with Graves disease. V and J are TRBV7-2 and TRBJ1-6; D is unresolved. The CDR3 DNA is TGTGCCAGCAACTCCCTTTCTAATTCACCCCTCCACTTT. It specifies CASNSLSNSPLHF.